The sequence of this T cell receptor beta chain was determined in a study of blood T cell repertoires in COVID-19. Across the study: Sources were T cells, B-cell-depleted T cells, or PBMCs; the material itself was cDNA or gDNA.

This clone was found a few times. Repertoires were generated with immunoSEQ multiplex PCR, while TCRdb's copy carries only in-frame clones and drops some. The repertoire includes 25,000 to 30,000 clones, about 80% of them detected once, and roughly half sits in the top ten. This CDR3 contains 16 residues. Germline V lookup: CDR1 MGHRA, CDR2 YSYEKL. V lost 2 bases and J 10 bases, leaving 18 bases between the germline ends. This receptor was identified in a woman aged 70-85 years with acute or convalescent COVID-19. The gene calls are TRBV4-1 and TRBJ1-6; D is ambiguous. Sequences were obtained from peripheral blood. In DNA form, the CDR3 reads TGCGCCAGCAGCCAATACACAGTGGCAGATGGGTCACCCCTCCACTTT. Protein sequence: CASSQYTVADGSPLHF.